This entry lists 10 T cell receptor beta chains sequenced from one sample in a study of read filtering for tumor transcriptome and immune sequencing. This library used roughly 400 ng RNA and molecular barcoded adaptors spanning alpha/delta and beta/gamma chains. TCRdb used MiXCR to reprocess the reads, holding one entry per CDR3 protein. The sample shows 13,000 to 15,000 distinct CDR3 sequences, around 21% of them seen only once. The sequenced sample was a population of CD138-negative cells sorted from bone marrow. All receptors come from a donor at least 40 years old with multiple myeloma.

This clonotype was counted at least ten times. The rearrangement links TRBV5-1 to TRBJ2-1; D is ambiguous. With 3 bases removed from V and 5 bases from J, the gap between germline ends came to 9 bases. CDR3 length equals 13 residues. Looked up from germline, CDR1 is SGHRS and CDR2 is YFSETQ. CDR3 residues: CASSWSNHNEQFF. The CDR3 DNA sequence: TGCGCCAGCAGCTGGAGCAACCACAATGAGCAGTTCTTC. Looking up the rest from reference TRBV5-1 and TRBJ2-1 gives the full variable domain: KAGVTQTPRYLIKTRGQQVTLSCSPISGHRSVSWYQQTPGQGLQFLFEYFSETQRNKGNFPGRFSGRQFSNSRSEMNVSTLELGDSALYLCASSWSNHNEQFFGPGTRLTVL.

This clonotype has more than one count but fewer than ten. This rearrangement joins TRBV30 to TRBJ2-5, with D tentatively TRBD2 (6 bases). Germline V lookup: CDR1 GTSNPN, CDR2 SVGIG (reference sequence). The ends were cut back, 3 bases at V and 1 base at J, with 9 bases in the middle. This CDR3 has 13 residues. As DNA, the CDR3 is TGTGCCTGGAGCGGGGGACCCCAAGAGACCCAGTACTTC. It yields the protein CAWSGGPQETQYF.

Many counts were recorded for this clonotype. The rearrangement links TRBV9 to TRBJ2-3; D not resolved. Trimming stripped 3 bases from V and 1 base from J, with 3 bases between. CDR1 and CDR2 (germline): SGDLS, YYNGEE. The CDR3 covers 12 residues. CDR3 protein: CASSGRTDTQYF. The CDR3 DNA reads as TGTGCCAGCAGCGGACGCACAGATACGCAGTATTTT.

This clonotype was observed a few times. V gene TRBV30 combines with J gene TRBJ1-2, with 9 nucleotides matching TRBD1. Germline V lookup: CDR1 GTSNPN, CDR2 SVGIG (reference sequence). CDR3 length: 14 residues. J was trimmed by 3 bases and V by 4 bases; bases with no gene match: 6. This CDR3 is CAWTKTGGYYGYTF. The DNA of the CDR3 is TGTGCCTGGACTAAGACAGGGGGTTACTATGGCTACACCTTC.

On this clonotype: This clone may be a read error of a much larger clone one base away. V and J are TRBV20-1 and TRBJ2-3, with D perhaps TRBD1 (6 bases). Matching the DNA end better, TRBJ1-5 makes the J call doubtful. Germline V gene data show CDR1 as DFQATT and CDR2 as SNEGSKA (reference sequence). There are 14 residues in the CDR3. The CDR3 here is CSATSSGGPDTQHF. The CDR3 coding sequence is TGCAGTGCAACCTCTAGCGGGGGGCCAGATACGCAGCATTTT.

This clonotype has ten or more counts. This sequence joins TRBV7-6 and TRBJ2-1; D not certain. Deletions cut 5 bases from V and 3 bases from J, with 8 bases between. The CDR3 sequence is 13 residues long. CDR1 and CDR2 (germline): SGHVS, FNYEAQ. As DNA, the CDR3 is TGTGCCAGCAGCCGTACAAACTACAATGAGCAGTTCTTC. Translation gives CASSRTNYNEQFF.

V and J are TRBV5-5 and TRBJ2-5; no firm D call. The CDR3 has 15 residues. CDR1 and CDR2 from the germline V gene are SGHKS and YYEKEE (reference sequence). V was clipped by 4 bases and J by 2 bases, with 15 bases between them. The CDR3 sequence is CASSDVAAAQETQYF. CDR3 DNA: TGTGCCAGCAGCGACGTCGCTGCAGCTCAAGAGACCCAGTACTTC.

The CDR3 loop is CSARGPGGRPLHF. CDR3 sequence (DNA): TGCAGTGCTAGAGGTCCAGGGGGCAGGCCCCTCCACTTT. The chain recombines TRBV20-1 with TRBJ1-6; 8 bases map to TRBD1. V lost 1 base, J lost 13 bases, and 6 bases stayed unmatched. This CDR3 comprises 13 residues. Germline values: CDR1 DFQATT, CDR2 SNEGSKA (reference sequence).

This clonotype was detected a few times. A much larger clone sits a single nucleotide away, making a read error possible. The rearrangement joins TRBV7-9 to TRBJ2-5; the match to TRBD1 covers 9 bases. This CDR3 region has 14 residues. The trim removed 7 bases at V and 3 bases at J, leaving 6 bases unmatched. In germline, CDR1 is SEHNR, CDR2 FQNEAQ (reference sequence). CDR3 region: CASNSGQGEETQYF. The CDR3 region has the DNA TGTGCCAGCAACTCGGGACAGGGCGAAGAGACCCAGTACTTC.

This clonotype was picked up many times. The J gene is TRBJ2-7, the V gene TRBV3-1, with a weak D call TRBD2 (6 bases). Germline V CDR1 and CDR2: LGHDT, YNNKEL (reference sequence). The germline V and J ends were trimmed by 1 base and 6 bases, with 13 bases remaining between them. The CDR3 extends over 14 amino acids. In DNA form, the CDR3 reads TGTGCCAGCAGCCAAGGGGGGGTAGCTGGCGAGCAGTACTTC. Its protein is CASSQGGVAGEQYF.